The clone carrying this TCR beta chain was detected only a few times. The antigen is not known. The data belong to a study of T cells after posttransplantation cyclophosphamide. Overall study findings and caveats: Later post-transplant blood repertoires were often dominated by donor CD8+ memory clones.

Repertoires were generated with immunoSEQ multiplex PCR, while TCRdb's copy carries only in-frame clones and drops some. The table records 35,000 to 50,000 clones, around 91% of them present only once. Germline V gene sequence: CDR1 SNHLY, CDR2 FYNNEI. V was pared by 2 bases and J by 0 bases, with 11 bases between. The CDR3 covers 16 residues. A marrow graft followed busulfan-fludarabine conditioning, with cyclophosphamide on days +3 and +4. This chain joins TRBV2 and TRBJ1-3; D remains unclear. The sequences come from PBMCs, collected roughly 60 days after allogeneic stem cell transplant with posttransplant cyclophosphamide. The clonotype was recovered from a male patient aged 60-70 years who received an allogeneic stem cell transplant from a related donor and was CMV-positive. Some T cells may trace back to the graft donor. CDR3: CASSESVRNSGNTIYF. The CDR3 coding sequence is TGTGCCAGCAGTGAAAGCGTCCGCAACTCTGGAAACACCATATATTTT.